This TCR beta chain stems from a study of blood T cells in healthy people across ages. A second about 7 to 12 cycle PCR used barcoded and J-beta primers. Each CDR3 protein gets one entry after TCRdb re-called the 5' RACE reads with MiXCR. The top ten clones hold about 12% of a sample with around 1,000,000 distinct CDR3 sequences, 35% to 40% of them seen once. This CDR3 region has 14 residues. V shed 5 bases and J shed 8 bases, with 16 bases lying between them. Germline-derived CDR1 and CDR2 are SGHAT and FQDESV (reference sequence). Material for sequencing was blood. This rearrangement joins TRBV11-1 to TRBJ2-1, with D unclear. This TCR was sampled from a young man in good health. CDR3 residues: CASSADQVRDEQFF. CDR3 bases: TGTGCCAGCAGCGCGGACCAGGTCCGGGATGAGCAGTTCTTC. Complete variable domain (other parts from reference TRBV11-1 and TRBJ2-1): EAEVAQSPRYKITEKSQAVAFWCDPISGHATLYWYRQILGQGPELLVQFQDESVVDDSQLPKDRFSAERLKGVDSTLKIQPAELGDSAMYLCASSADQVRDEQFFGPGTRLTVL.